These 7 T cell receptor beta chains came from one sample sequenced in a study of coeliac disease. Sequenced by immunoSEQ multiplex PCR; TCRdb stores in-frame clones only, minus some. The data show thousands of clones, approximately 72% seen once. The sample consisted of lamina propria lymphocytes from the gut. Every receptor here comes from a man aged 50 or older with active celiac disease.

The rearrangement uses TRBV11-3 and TRBJ1-2; D is unresolved. Germline CDR1 SGHNT, CDR2 YENEEA. The germline V and J ends were trimmed by 1 base and 4 bases, with 7 bases remaining between them. CDR3 size: 13 residues. DNA of the CDR3: TGTGCCAGCAGCTTAGTCCCAGGCTATGGCTACACCTTC. Amino acid sequence: CASSLVPGYGYTF.

The chain couples TRBV18 to TRBJ2-1, with D maybe TRBD2 (6 bases). The CDR3 totals 13 residues. V was clipped by 3 bases and J by 9 bases, with 12 bases between them. Per germline, CDR1 KGHSH and CDR2 LQKENI. The CDR3 loop reads CASSPLEGTEQFF. In DNA, the CDR3 is TGTGCCAGCTCACCCCTGGAGGGGACTGAGCAGTTCTTC.

This clone was observed a handful of times. V gene TRBV7-9 combines with J gene TRBJ2-2, with TRBD1 as a possible D gene (5 bases). Germline CDR1 reads SEHNR; CDR2 reads FQNEAQ (reference sequence). This CDR3 comprises 15 residues. With 5 bases removed from V and 2 bases from J, the gap between germline ends came to 12 bases. The CDR3 nucleotides read TGTGCCAGCAGCCCGACAGAGACCAACACCGGGGAGCTGTTTTTT. Translating gives CASSPTETNTGELFF.

This clone was counted a few times. The genes are TRBV15 and TRBJ1-4; TRBD1 aligns across 7 bases. With V trimmed by 2 bases and J by 2 bases, 8 bases remained unmatched. Germline V gene sequence: CDR1 LNHNV, CDR2 YYDKDF (reference sequence). CDR3 length: 17 residues. For the CDR3, the DNA is TGTGCCACCAGCAGAAGGAGACAGGGAACGACTAATGAAAAACTGTTTTTT. Translation gives CATSRRRQGTTNEKLFF.

This clone showed up just a few times. The CDR3 sequence is CASSLTGGSTDTQYF. CDR3 nucleotides: TGTGCCAGCAGCTTGACAGGGGGTAGCACAGATACGCAGTATTTT. This chain joins TRBV7-3 and TRBJ2-3, with 9 bases fitting TRBD1. J gave up 0 bases and V 3 bases, and 1 base lay outside the gene matches. The CDR3 is 15 amino acids. Germline CDR1 and CDR2: SGHTA and FQGTGA.

This clone was found a few times. This rearrangement joins TRBV11-2 to TRBJ1-1; D call uncertain. Trimming cost V 7 bases and J 6 bases, with 15 bases left between them. This CDR3 has 13 amino acids. Germline V gene lookup returns CDR1 SGHAT and CDR2 FQNNGV. The CDR3 loop is CASIPPGGPEAFF. The CDR3 DNA reads TGTGCCAGCATCCCTCCCGGCGGTCCTGAAGCTTTCTTT.

This sequence joins TRBV5-1 and TRBJ2-7; no reliable D call. The CDR3 totals 15 residues. Trimming removed 0 bases from V and 0 bases from J, with 10 bases in between. Germline CDR1 is SGHRS and CDR2 is YFSETQ. The CDR3 loop reads CASSLDQASSYEQYF. CDR3 DNA sequence: TGCGCCAGCAGCTTGGACCAGGCGAGCTCCTACGAGCAGTACTTC.